This entry lists 8 T cell receptor beta chains sequenced from one sample in a study of cytomegalovirus exposure and HLA in healthy donors. The PCR had 60 Vbeta and 13 Jbeta primers. The data were produced by immunoSEQ multiplex PCR, yet TCRdb's version contains in-frame clones alone and is incomplete. This table has about 160,000 clones, over 60% appearing once. Material: PBMCs. These receptors originate from a man between 35 and 55 years old in good health and CMV-seropositive.

This sequence joins TRBV5-1 and TRBJ2-2; D is perhaps TRBD1 (5 bases). Trimming took off 2 bases at V and 3 bases at J, with 14 bases between the two ends. This CDR3 is 16 amino acids long. Germline CDR1 and CDR2: SGHRS and YFSETQ. As DNA, the CDR3 is TGCGCCAGCAGCTTCGGGCAGGGTCGTGACACCGGGGAGCTGTTTTTT. Translation gives CASSFGQGRDTGELFF.

The genes are TRBV27 and TRBJ2-5; D may be TRBD2 (6 bases). With 1 base removed from V and 3 bases from J, the gap between germline ends came to 18 bases. CDR1 is MNHEY and CDR2 is SMNVEV in the germline V gene (reference sequence). The CDR3 runs to 17 residues. The CDR3 sequence is CASSLYGGDGKKETQYF. In nucleotides, the CDR3 is TGTGCCAGCAGTTTATACGGCGGGGACGGTAAAAAAGAGACCCAGTACTTC.

This clone was observed a few times. The rearrangement links TRBV2 to TRBJ2-7, with a tentative D call TRBD1 (6 bases). Germline values: CDR1 SNHLY, CDR2 FYNNEI. Trimming shortened V by 8 bases and J by 0 bases, and 26 bases separated the two germline ends. The length of the CDR3 is 18 residues. The CDR3 DNA follows: TGTGCCAGCCCGCGTTTAACAAAGGACAGTCAGAGCTCCTACGAGCAGTACTTC. This translates into CASPRLTKDSQSSYEQYF.

The V gene is TRBV29-1, the J gene TRBJ2-3, with 9 bases fitting TRBD1. The CDR3 loop spans 12 amino acids. CDR1 and CDR2 (germline): SQVTM, ANQGSEA. The CDR3 region has the DNA TGCGTCATCGACAGGGGGACAGATACGCAGTATTTT. Translating it yields CVIDRGTDTQYF.

V and J are TRBV7-8 and TRBJ2-1; D might be TRBD2 (5 bases). The germline V and J ends were trimmed by 5 bases and 8 bases, with 22 bases remaining between them. The length of the CDR3 is 16 residues. Germline-derived CDR1 and CDR2 are SGHVS and FQNEAQ. CDR3 bases: TGTGCCAGCAGCCCCGGAGCGGCTAGTGGTAGCGATGAGCAGTTCTTC. This gives the protein CASSPGAASGSDEQFF.

With regard to this clone: Other DNA sequences from this sample encode an identical CDR3 as well. The genes are TRBV7-3 and TRBJ2-2; possible D gene TRBD1, 6 bases. V was clipped by 5 bases and J by 0 bases, with 7 bases between them. Germline V gene data show CDR1 as SGHTA and CDR2 as FQGTGA. CDR3 length: 14 residues. DNA of the CDR3: TGTGCCAGCAGCAGGACAGCGAACACCGGGGAGCTGTTTTTT. Amino acids: CASSRTANTGELFF.

The CDR3 reads CASKDRPGSPLHF. CDR3 in DNA: TGTGCCAGCAAGGACAGGCCGGGGTCACCCCTCCACTTT. The chain recombines TRBV28 with TRBJ1-6; 7 bases match TRBD1. CDR1 MDHEN and CDR2 SYDVKM come from the germline V gene. After removal of 7 bases from V and 10 bases from J, the junction contained 7 bases not matched to a gene. The CDR3 covers 13 residues.

The rearrangement uses TRBV10-3 and TRBJ2-1, with 12 bases lining up with TRBD2. V was pared by 5 bases and J by 8 bases, with 7 bases of the junction left unmatched. Germline CDR1 reads ENHRY; CDR2 reads SYGVKD. The CDR3 spans 15 residues. The CDR3 DNA is TGTGCCATCAGTTCGACTAGCGGGAGAAGCCATGAGCAGTTCTTC. Translated, it gives CAISSTSGRSHEQFF.